The 20 T cell receptor beta chains below come from one sample, sequenced in a study of cytomegalovirus exposure and HLA in healthy donors. A multiplex PCR was run with 60 Vbeta primers and 13 Jbeta primers. Libraries were prepared by immunoSEQ multiplex PCR; TCRdb keeps only in-frame clonotypes and omits some of them. This sample has 140,000 or so clones, with approximately 81% found just once. The material sequenced was PBMCs. These receptors were taken from a boy between 2 and 10 years old in good health and CMV-seronegative.

This chain connects TRBV6-1 to TRBJ2-7; D ambiguous. This CDR3 comprises 12 residues. The germline gives CDR1 MNHNS, CDR2 SASEGT. With 4 bases removed from V and 5 bases from J, the gap between germline ends came to 9 bases. The DNA of the CDR3 is TGTGCCAGCAGTGCCTTCTCGGACGAGCAGTACTTC. Translated: CASSAFSDEQYF.

The chain uses TRBV18 and TRBJ1-5; 7 bases are a match to TRBD1. The CDR3 has 16 residues. J lost 5 bases, V lost 3 bases, and 10 bases had no gene match. Per germline, CDR1 KGHSH and CDR2 LQKENI. The CDR3 loop is CASSPNRRGGDQPQHF. The CDR3 coding sequence is TGTGCCAGCTCACCGAACAGACGAGGGGGCGATCAGCCCCAGCATTTT.

The chain links TRBV4-2 to TRBJ1-1; 7 nucleotides agree with TRBD1. The J segment lost 5 bases and the V segment lost 0 bases, leaving 9 bases of the junction unmatched. In germline, CDR1 is LGHNA, CDR2 YNFKEQ. This CDR3 region has 16 residues. The chain's CDR3 is CASSQDRGQSGTEAFF. The CDR3 DNA reads TGTGCCAGCAGCCAAGATCGGGGACAGTCTGGGACTGAAGCTTTCTTT.

The chain recombines TRBV19 with TRBJ2-1; 8 nucleotides line up with TRBD2. The CDR3 sequence is 13 residues long. Unmatched junction bases numbered 2, after V lost 5 bases and J lost 5 bases. In germline, CDR1 is LNHDA, CDR2 SQIVND (reference sequence). The CDR3 DNA is TGTGCCAGTAGTTTGGGACTAGACAATGAGCAGTTCTTC. Its translation is CASSLGLDNEQFF.

In this sample, this clone turned up once. V is TRBV6-5 and J is TRBJ2-1; 9 bases map to TRBD2. Losses at the gene ends were 0 bases for V and 0 bases for J; bases not matched to a gene: 0. Per germline, CDR1 MNHEY and CDR2 SVGAGI. The CDR3 has 16 amino acids. CDR3 coding DNA: TGTGCCAGCAGTTACTCGACTAGCGGCTCCTACAATGAGCAGTTCTTC. Translating gives CASSYSTSGSYNEQFF.

The J gene is TRBJ1-1, the V gene TRBV13; D is perhaps TRBD1 (6 bases). The CDR3 is 14 residues long. In germline, CDR1 is PRHDT, CDR2 FYEKMQ (reference sequence). V gave up 4 bases and J gave up 0 bases, with 9 bases separating them. The CDR3 loop is CASSSRTVNTEAFF. As DNA, the CDR3 is TGTGCCAGCAGCTCTCGGACAGTGAACACTGAAGCTTTCTTT.

The J gene is TRBJ2-7, the V gene TRBV9; D possibly corresponds to TRBD1 (6 bases). V dropped 3 bases and J dropped 9 bases, with 16 bases sitting between them. CDR3 length: 13 amino acids. Germline CDR1 reads SGDLS; CDR2 reads YYNGEE. The CDR3 bases are TGTGCCAGCAGCGCTATTCCGGCGGACAGGCAGTACTTC. Translating it yields CASSAIPADRQYF. The full variable domain, its missing parts supplied by reference TRBV9 and TRBJ2-7, is DSGVTQTPKHLITATGQRVTLRCSPRSGDLSVYWYQQSLDQGLQFLIQYYNGEERAKGNILERFSAQQFPDLHSELNLSSLELGDSALYFCASSAIPADRQYFGPGTRLTVT.

This rearrangement joins TRBV4-1 to TRBJ2-3; D is possibly TRBD2 (5 bases). CDR1 MGHRA and CDR2 YSYEKL come from the germline V gene. The CDR3 extends over 16 amino acids. Trimming stripped 0 bases from V and 1 base from J, with 11 bases between. The CDR3, as DNA: TGCGCCAGCAGCCAAGATTTAGCGAGGGGCACAGATACGCAGTATTTT. Translating it yields CASSQDLARGTDTQYF.

This clone appeared once. V usage is TRBV6-5 and J usage is TRBJ1-5; D unresolved. CDR3 length: 15 amino acids. The germline V gene encodes CDR1 MNHEY and CDR2 SVGAGI. The V gene lost 6 bases and the J gene lost 4 bases, with 16 bases spanning the gap. CDR3 region: CASSRGGLGNQPQHF. CDR3 sequence (DNA): TGTGCCAGCAGCCGTGGAGGGCTAGGGAATCAGCCCCAGCATTTT.

The chain uses TRBV29-1 and TRBJ2-1; TRBD2 matches 8 bases. The ends lost 1 base at V and 5 bases at J; junction bases unmatched: 13. This CDR3 spans 17 amino acids. From germline, CDR1 is SQVTM and CDR2 ANQGSEA. CDR3 region: CSVEAPDEREKDNEQFF. The CDR3 coding sequence is TGCAGCGTTGAAGCCCCGGACGAGCGGGAGAAAGACAATGAGCAGTTCTTC.

The rearrangement links TRBV5-1 to TRBJ1-1; TRBD1 is a possible D gene (6 bases). Trimming took off 4 bases at V and 1 base at J, with 20 bases between the two ends. Germline lookup yields CDR1 SGHRS and CDR2 YFSETQ. The CDR3 totals 17 residues. This CDR3 is CASSGGLTGRGNTEAFF. For the CDR3, the DNA is TGCGCCAGCAGCGGGGGGTTAACAGGGAGGGGGAACACTGAAGCTTTCTTT.

This chain links TRBV19 with TRBJ2-7; no clear D gene. Germline CDR1 is LNHDA and CDR2 is SQIVND (reference sequence). CDR3 length: 16 amino acids. V lost 2 bases and J lost 0, with 14 bases in between. The CDR3 DNA follows: TGTGCCAGTAGTATACCCTCACAGCTTCGCTCCTACGAGCAGTACTTC. This encodes CASSIPSQLRSYEQYF.

This sequence joins TRBV29-1 and TRBJ1-4; TRBD1 matches at 8 bases. CDR1 and CDR2 from the germline V gene are SQVTM and ANQGSEA. CDR3 length: 13 residues. J gave up 8 bases and V 7 bases, and 9 bases lay outside the gene matches. CDR3 sequence (DNA): TGCAGCGGCTACAGGGGGTCCGGAGAAAAACTGTTTTTT. Residues: CSGYRGSGEKLFF.

V usage is TRBV5-6 and J usage is TRBJ1-2, with D perhaps matching TRBD1 (5 bases). The CDR3 is made up of 13 amino acids. Trimming cost V 0 bases and J 11 bases, with 14 bases left between them. Germline V CDR1 and CDR2: SGHDT, YYEEEE. CDR3 region: CASSLVGAEEYTF. In DNA form, the CDR3 reads TGTGCCAGCAGCTTGGTAGGGGCCGAGGAGTACACCTTC.

This clone has more than one count but fewer than ten. CDR3: CANSQGGGNEKLFF. The DNA of the CDR3 is TGTGCCAATTCCCAGGGCGGGGGTAATGAAAAACTGTTTTTT. The V and J genes are TRBV6-1 and TRBJ1-4; TRBD1 is a possible D gene (5 bases). CDR3 size: 14 residues. Germline loops: CDR1 MNHNS, CDR2 SASEGT. Trimming pared 10 bases from V and 4 bases from J, leaving 16 bases between.

The gene calls are TRBV11-2 and TRBJ2-1; a weak D match, TRBD2 (5 bases). V shed 3 bases and J shed 5 bases, with 14 bases lying between them. The CDR3 length is 15 residues. Germline CDR1 reads SGHAT; CDR2 reads FQNNGV. CDR3 loop: CASSFGVLINNEQFF. CDR3 DNA: TGTGCCAGCAGCTTCGGGGTACTCATAAACAATGAGCAGTTCTTC.

The chain links TRBV13 to TRBJ2-2; possible D gene TRBD1, 7 bases. Germline V gives CDR1 PRHDT, CDR2 FYEKMQ (reference sequence). The CDR3 is 21 amino acids. Trimming removed 8 bases from V and 0 bases from J, with 31 bases in between. CDR3 in DNA: TGTGCCAGCGCCATTCAGGGGGGCGGTAGGCGGCAGGGGGCGAACACCGGGGAGCTGTTTTTT. This encodes CASAIQGGGRRQGANTGELFF.

V usage is TRBV7-3 and J usage is TRBJ1-1, with D tentatively TRBD1 (5 bases). V lost 5 bases to trimming and J lost 1 base, with 20 bases between them. The CDR3 covers 17 residues. The V gene's germline CDR1 is SGHTA and CDR2 FQGTGA. The CDR3 region has the DNA TGTGCCAGCAGCGACGTGGGGGGTGCGGGGGGGAACACTGAAGCTTTCTTT. It yields the protein CASSDVGGAGGNTEAFF. The whole variable domain, filled in from reference TRBV7-3 and TRBJ1-1, reads GAGVSQTPSNKVTEKGKYVELRCDPISGHTALYWYRQSLGQGPEFLIYFQGTGAADDSGLPNDRFFAVRPEGSVSTLKIQRTERGDSAVYLCASSDVGGAGGNTEAFFGQGTRLTVV.

CDR3 coding DNA: TGTGCCAGCAGTTTAACCCCCACAGGCCTTAACACTGAAGCTTTCTTT. As protein: CASSLTPTGLNTEAFF. The J gene is TRBJ1-1, the V gene TRBV28; the D gene is possibly TRBD1 (5 bases). Trimming removed 2 bases at V and 2 bases at J, with 15 bases between. CDR1 is MDHEN, CDR2 SYDVKM, per germline. This CDR3 comprises 16 residues.

This clone has only a few counts. J is TRBJ1-6 and V is TRBV9; a possible D gene is TRBD1 (5 bases). Trimming took 3 bases from V and 5 from J, leaving 9 bases between them. The germline V gene has CDR1 SGDLS and CDR2 YYNGEE. This CDR3 has 14 residues. The CDR3 reads CASSANRNNSPLHF. The CDR3 nucleotides read TGTGCCAGCAGCGCAAACAGGAATAATTCACCCCTCCACTTT.